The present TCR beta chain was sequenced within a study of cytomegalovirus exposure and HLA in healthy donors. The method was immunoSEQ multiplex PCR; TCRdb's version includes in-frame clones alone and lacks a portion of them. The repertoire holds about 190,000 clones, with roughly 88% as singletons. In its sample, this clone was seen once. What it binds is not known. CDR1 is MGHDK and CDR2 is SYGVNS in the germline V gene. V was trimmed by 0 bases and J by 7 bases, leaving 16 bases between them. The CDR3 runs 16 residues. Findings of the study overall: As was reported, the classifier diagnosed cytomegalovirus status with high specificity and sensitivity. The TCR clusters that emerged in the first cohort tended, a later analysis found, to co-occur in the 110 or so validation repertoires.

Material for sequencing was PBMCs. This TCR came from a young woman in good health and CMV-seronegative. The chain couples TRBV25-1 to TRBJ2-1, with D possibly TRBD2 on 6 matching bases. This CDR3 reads CASSEYMGSGVNEQFF. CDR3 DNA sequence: TGTGCCAGCAGTGAATACATGGGTAGCGGAGTGAATGAGCAGTTCTTC.